Sequencing of this T cell receptor (beta chain) was carried out in a study of cytomegalovirus exposure and HLA in healthy donors (TCRdb year 2017). In terms of the full investigation: An earlier analysis of roughly 610 of the donors reported 276 Gb of sequence data and 95 million to 140 million unique TCR beta sequences obtained from 180 million or so T cells. Typing coverage varied by locus: roughly 629-630 donors for A, B, C, DRB1 and DQB1; approximately 560 for DQA1; approximately 570 for DPA1; fewer than 480 for DPB1. An earlier analysis of approximately 580 of the donors used high-throughput TCR beta sequencing to judge whether each TCR beta V gene segment behaved as functional or pseudogenic. In a later genetic analysis, genome-wide SNP genotypes for 398 of the 666 donors were used, and that subset was treated as a discovery cohort. Of the roughly 400 genotyped donors, approximately 83% fell in the genetic ancestry cluster associated with self-reported Caucasian donors. In addition to the first cohort of several hundred subjects, a separate validation cohort of over 90 different subjects was used. High-throughput TCR immunosequencing, statistical association of individual TCRs with disease status, and machine learning were combined to predict cytomegalovirus infection status. Roughly 300 gigabases of sequencing data and tens of millions of unique TCR sequences made up an early release that covered over 550 HLA-typed donors. Roughly 5 DR-DQ haplotypes were treated as single units for association and clustering because of strong linkage in the cohort. The study profiled the T cell repertoires of around 700 subjects by immunosequencing and related them to cytomegalovirus serostatus. The later analysis used no new phenotypic data to find candidate immune exposures, relying instead on TCR beta sequences and their occurrence across donors. A later analysis re-examined previously published TCR beta repertoires from roughly 650 donors and added high-resolution HLA genotyping to investigate patterns of TCR occurrence. The aim of the study was to test whether cataloging public T cell receptors could identify signatures of past pathogen exposure. On average, around 230,000 unique TCR beta nucleotide sequences were sequenced per donor among 398 genotyped donors of the cohort, with 15% to 20% of those sequences being non-productive. Donor age, sex, ethnicity and CMV serostatus were compiled together with the repertoire data. Both class I and class II loci were covered by HLA typing, at four-digit resolution. Every repertoire in the discovery cohort had been generated on one and the same sequencing platform.

In total, about 650 healthy bone marrow donors made up the cohort. At the time of sampling, all cohort members were nominally healthy, though unrecorded immune exposures were likely present. The donor tested CMV seronegative, placing the donor among the 352 seronegative members of the cohort. Each donor provided a peripheral blood sample, and peripheral blood mononuclear cells were used for TCR beta sequencing. Genomic DNA extraction from the blood cell samples was performed with the Qiagen DNeasy Blood Extraction Kit. Summary of the overall study and its limitations: According to a later analysis, most CMV-associated TCR beta chains appeared to be HLA-restricted, and the HLA associations seemed to be driven largely by CMV exposure. In a later analysis, HLA-associated TCR beta chains were found to be more clonally expanded and to have lower generation probabilities than equally common non-associated chains. Broadly in line with IMGT annotations, most TCR beta V segments showed up in productive rearrangements about 87% or about 30% of the time in an earlier analysis of approximately 600 of the donors. The cohort was sequenced for TCR beta chains only, and without alpha or paired-chain data the features that could be detected were limited. Correlated functional status among segregating V segments might reflect linkage disequilibrium, but an unknown experimental factor could not be ruled out. Because some donors lacked HLA typing at each locus, the association tests relied only on the typed subset. Across donors, most TCR sequences were observed very rarely, whereas some public TCRs were present in many individuals. Some IMGT-functional V segments, including TRBV6-2 and TRBV6-3, could not be distinguished by the 87-base-pair reads and were therefore excluded. Several of the top co-occurrence clusters appeared to be linked to parvovirus B19, influenza, CMV and Epstein-Barr virus, according to a later analysis. A cluster of highly shared sequence variants was judged likely to represent a technical artifact of the sequencing pipeline. Sequencing depth was assumed to be roughly uniform across donors in the presence/absence analyses, though that assumption may not hold. It was suggested by the authors that the approach could potentially be generalized to other disease states and immunological phenotypes. Cytomegalovirus status was reported to be diagnosed by the classifier with high specificity and sensitivity in both the original and validation cohorts. Because counts were too low, roughly 16 rarely observed V segments, including chromosome 9 orphons, were left out of the earlier analysis of approximately 500 of the donors. V-gene and J-gene trimming of TCR beta chains was associated with a missense DCLRE1C variant in a later genetic analysis, and the association was replicated in an independent cohort. Specific HLA alleles were associated with roughly 17,000 TCR beta sequences at a false discovery rate of 0.05 in a later analysis. CMV serostatus was the only immune exposure information available for the cohort. A further reported finding was that TCR beta sequences accurately predicted the HLA-A and HLA-B alleles for most subjects in the first cohort. A later genetic analysis reported fewer N-insertions in productive TCRs among donors in an Asian-associated ancestry cluster than the roughly 700-donor mean. Strong co-occurrence of HLA alleles, especially DR and DQ, made assigning TCR associations to individual alleles difficult. A few of the identified cytomegalovirus-associated TCR beta chains were confirmed in vitro to be specific for cytomegalovirus antigens. In a later analysis, the rate of TCR association differed among HLA loci, with DRB1 alleles having the most associated TCRs and HLA-C alleles having the fewest. In the study, 150 to 200 TCR beta chains were listed as associated with cytomegalovirus.

The method behind the library was the immunoSEQ multiplex PCR assay. The multiplex PCR relied on a mix of 60 forward primers for TCR Vbeta segments and 13 reverse primers for TCR Jbeta segments. A multiplex PCR assay on genomic DNA amplified the CDR3 region of rearranged TCR beta genes. On the Illumina HiSeq System, the amplified TCR beta libraries were sequenced as 87-base-pair reads. As for the original processing: A later analysis tallied 75 million to 95 million unique TCR beta chains across the 666 repertoires, and 10 million to 11 million of those chains were shared by two or more donors. A nearest-neighbor algorithm error-corrected the raw reads and collapsed the reads into unique sequences, merging closely related sequences to remove PCR and sequencing errors. To assign V, D and J gene segments, CDR3 sequences were aligned to IMGT reference sequences. For a sequence to be retained, a match of at least six nucleotides to both a V gene segment and a J gene segment was required. Rearrangements were called productive when the CDR3 lacked stop codons and stayed in frame with V and J; all others were non-productive. CDR3 was defined by IMGT convention, running from the second conserved V-encoded cysteine to the conserved J-encoded phenylalanine. The earlier analysis of some 550 of the donors excluded any sequence lacking an unambiguous match to a single V gene segment. In an earlier analysis of about 590 of the donors, a V segment was called functional when productive rearrangements were above 56.7%, and segregating when the standard deviation between donors exceeded 5%. A statistical classification framework was developed to diagnose cytomegalovirus status using the catalog of TCR beta chain sequences. In a later analysis, TCR nucleotide sequences were compared against IMGT/GENE-DB human TR gene sequences so that V and J genes could be assigned. The TCRdist pipeline was used in a later analysis to assign CDR3 sequences and most-parsimonious VDJ recombination scenarios. In a later analysis, each TCR beta chain was defined by its CDR3 amino acid sequence together with its V-gene family, and reads lacking a unique V-gene family were excluded. To address suspected cross-contamination and a sequencing artifact, a later analysis removed 592 highly shared, low-generation-probability nucleotide sequences. In a later analysis, a clonal expansion index for each public chain was calculated from normalized within-repertoire ranks of inferred template counts. In a later analysis, generation probabilities were computed with a VDJ recombination model fitted to out-of-frame rearrangements, and the resulting probabilities were checked against IGoR. In a later analysis, hypergeometric tests were used to score TCR-TCR, TCR-HLA and TCR-CMV co-occurrence, with a repertoire-size bias correction applied to TCR pairs. To estimate false discovery rates, a later analysis permuted the HLA or CMV assignments 20 times. In a later analysis, co-occurring TCRs were grouped using DBSCAN, and TCRdist sequence similarity was added for clustering within HLA-allele-positive subsets. Co-occurrence clustering excluded repertoires with fewer than 30,000 or more than 120,000 public chains, plus five with anomalous nucleotide sharing. Entries here come from immuneACCESS through TCRdb and include only in-frame sequences with V and J called. Some clones fail to appear in such tables; in the studies checked, an unresolved V gene covers under half of the shortfall, and the cause of the remainder is unknown. V and J calls and clone size come straight from that table; D and trimming were deduced from the DNA. The table kept for this sample lists about 70,000 clones. Jointly, the top ten make up under 2% of the sample.

The germline V gene sets CDR1 to ENHRY and CDR2 to SYGVKD. Unmatched junction bases come to 3, with V trimmed by 4 bases and J by 3 bases. From its cysteine to its phenylalanine, the CDR3 spans 14 amino acids. Only the CDR3 DNA stays, 42 bases, in frame from base 1. On this clone itself: Its antigen is not yet known.

The clonotype comes from a woman aged 25 to 45 in good health and CMV-seronegative. This chain joins TRBV10-3 to TRBJ2-7, and 10 junctional nucleotides match TRBD1. Sequencing was done on a sample of PBMCs. The DNA sequence reads TGTGCCATCAGTGGGGACAGGGGTTACTACGAGCAGTACTTC. Its amino acids are CAISGDRGYYEQYF.